This TCR beta chain came from a study of shared clonotypes between healthy human individuals. About this clone: The antigen remains undetermined.

With 4 bases clipped from V and 6 bases from J, the junction kept 16 bases outside the gene matches. The CDR3 contains 17 residues. Germline lookup yields CDR1 MGHRA and CDR2 YSYEKL. Study results and caveats: A few donors held approximately 4.6% of naive CD4 clonotypes in common.

Libraries were prepared by immunoSEQ multiplex PCR; TCRdb keeps only in-frame clonotypes and omits some of them. The repertoire holds 2 million to 3 million clones, with roughly 93% as singletons. The sequenced sample was naive CD4+ T cells from PBMCs. Described subset: CD45RA+ positively selected. This chain links TRBV4-1 with TRBJ1-1, with 8 bases aligning to TRBD1. The sequence was collected from a man in his late teens or twenties in good health. Some clones in this sample may be carry-over from other donors' samples. The CDR3 nucleotides read TGCGCCAGCAGCCTAACGGACAGGGATTTAAATTGGGCTGAAGCTTTCTTT. This sequence encodes CASSLTDRDLNWAEAFF.